The 28 T cell receptor beta chains in this list originate from one sample, sequenced in a study of blood T cell repertoires in COVID-19. TCRdb's copy holds only in-frame clones and misses some; the assay was immunoSEQ multiplex PCR. The profile shows approximately 250,000 clones, about nine tenths of them singletons. Sequenced: peripheral blood. These receptors were obtained from a man younger than 40 with COVID-19, enrolled during active disease.

V usage is TRBV10-3 and J usage is TRBJ1-1; 11 bases match TRBD1. Trimming took 4 bases from V and 11 from J; bases not matched to a gene: 6. The germline V gene encodes CDR1 ENHRY and CDR2 SYGVKD. This CDR3 is built from 13 residues. The CDR3 reads CAISGGTGGTAFF. In DNA form, the CDR3 reads TGTGCCATCAGTGGCGGGACAGGGGGAACGGCTTTCTTT.

This clone occurred once. The rearrangement joins TRBV10-3 to TRBJ2-6; no firm D call. CDR1 is ENHRY and CDR2 is SYGVKD in the germline V gene. V was shortened by 6 bases and J by 7 bases, with 16 bases between the two germline ends. This CDR3 spans 15 amino acids. CDR3 sequence reads: CAISLDKVSANVLTF. The CDR3 DNA is TGTGCCATCAGCCTCGACAAAGTCTCAGCCAACGTCCTGACTTTC.

The chain uses TRBV10-1 and TRBJ2-1, with D possibly matching TRBD1 (6 bases). The CDR3 consists of 14 residues. V was shortened by 3 bases and J by 0 bases, with 6 bases between the two germline ends. The germline V gene has CDR1 WNHNN and CDR2 SYGVQD (reference sequence). The CDR3 DNA reads TGCGCCAGCAGTGAAGGGGGCTCCTACAATGAGCAGTTCTTC. Translation: CASSEGGSYNEQFF.

The gene calls are TRBV5-3 and TRBJ1-2; D is ambiguous. TRBV5-3 is assigned to the ORF class and has an uncertain function. This CDR3 has 14 amino acids. V was trimmed by 2 bases and J by 8 bases, leaving 16 bases between them. CDR3 residues: CARSFRREYEGYTF. Here the CDR3 DNA reads TGTGCCAGAAGCTTCCGACGGGAATATGAGGGCTACACCTTC.

The chain couples TRBV11-2 to TRBJ1-3; no clear D. Germline V gene lookup returns CDR1 SGHAT and CDR2 FQNNGV. V lost 1 base and J lost 2, with 9 bases in between. The CDR3 loop spans 15 amino acids. In DNA form, the CDR3 reads TGTGCCAGCAGCTTAGGTAGGACTGCTGGAAACACCATATATTTT. It encodes CASSLGRTAGNTIYF.

This chain links TRBV19 with TRBJ1-1, with D perhaps TRBD1 (6 bases). Trimming took 4 bases from V and 5 from J, leaving 23 bases between them. This CDR3 has 17 residues. CDR1 and CDR2 from the germline V gene are LNHDA and SQIVND (reference sequence). The CDR3 DNA reads as TGTGCCAGTAGTAGAACAGGGAGCCTACTGGTGGGGACTGAAGCTTTCTTT. Its protein product is CASSRTGSLLVGTEAFF.

The V gene is TRBV3-1 (or the pseudogene TRBV3-2), the J gene TRBJ2-1, with TRBD2 matching over 10 bases. This CDR3 region has 16 residues. J was trimmed by 4 bases and V by 1 base; bases with no gene match: 4. The germline gives CDR1 LGHDT, CDR2 YNNKEL (reference sequence). CDR3 region: CASSQVVAGGYNEQFF. The CDR3 bases are TGTGCCAGCAGCCAAGTGGTAGCGGGGGGATACAATGAGCAGTTCTTC.

The rearrangement joins TRBV5-6 to TRBJ1-2, with TRBD1 as a possible D gene (6 bases). V lost 2 bases to trimming and J lost 5 bases, with 10 bases between them. The CDR3 is made up of 13 amino acids. Germline lookup yields CDR1 SGHDT and CDR2 YYEEEE. The CDR3 loop reads CASSFQTGYGYTF. The CDR3 DNA reads TGTGCCAGCAGCTTTCAAACAGGGTATGGCTACACCTTC.

The chain has TRBV7-3 and TRBJ2-2; tentatively, D is TRBD1 (5 bases). Deletions cut 5 bases from V and 0 bases from J, with 10 bases between. The CDR3 is 15 residues long. Germline loops: CDR1 SGHTA, CDR2 FQGTGA. This CDR3 is CASSLQGSNTGELFF. As DNA, the CDR3 is TGTGCCAGCAGCCTTCAGGGATCGAACACCGGGGAGCTGTTTTTT.

This clone was seen more than once but under ten times. The chain uses TRBV4-1 and TRBJ1-4; TRBD1 is a possible D gene (6 bases). Trimming pared 4 bases from V and 5 bases from J, leaving 17 bases between. The germline V gene has CDR1 MGHRA and CDR2 YSYEKL. The CDR3 has 16 residues. The CDR3 loop is CASSPGLQGTNEKLFF. For the CDR3, the DNA is TGCGCCAGCAGCCCGGGCCTACAGGGTACGAATGAAAAACTGTTTTTT.

The chain is built from TRBV18 and TRBJ1-2; 7 positions match TRBD1. Germline loops: CDR1 KGHSH, CDR2 LQKENI. The ends lost 3 bases at V and 7 bases at J; junction bases unmatched: 2. The CDR3 contains 12 residues. The CDR3 DNA sequence: TGTGCCAGCTCACCTAGGGGGCTTGGCTACACCTTC. Its protein is CASSPRGLGYTF.

The J gene is TRBJ2-3, the V gene TRBV24-1; 8 nucleotides align to TRBD1. The CDR3 spans 15 residues. Germline V CDR1 and CDR2: KGHDR, SFDVKD. With V trimmed by 5 bases and J by 2 bases, 5 bases remained unmatched. The CDR3 here is CATSAAGGVTDTQYF. The CDR3, as DNA: TGTGCCACCAGTGCGGCAGGGGGCGTCACAGATACGCAGTATTTT.

The gene calls are TRBV21-1 and TRBJ1-5; the table's TRBD1 call for D was not verified on the DNA. TRBV21-1 is tagged as a pseudogene. This CDR3 region has 16 residues. CDR3 sequence reads: CASSKVRDRCNQPQHF. CDR3 in DNA: TGTGCCAGCAGCAAAGTCCGGGACAGGTGCAATCAGCCCCAGCATTTT.

The chain couples TRBV7-3 to TRBJ2-2, with a possible D match to TRBD1 (6 bases). Per germline, CDR1 SGHTA and CDR2 FQGTGA. The CDR3 has 15 residues. V was pared by 6 bases and J by 0 bases, with 11 bases between. This CDR3 reads CASRSQGTNTGELFF. Written as DNA, the CDR3 is TGTGCCAGCAGGTCACAGGGAACGAACACCGGGGAGCTGTTTTTT.

The chain has TRBV6-5 and TRBJ2-2, with a weak D call TRBD2 (5 bases). Germline V gene data show CDR1 as MNHEY and CDR2 as SVGAGI. V shed 8 bases and J shed 8 bases, with 9 bases lying between them. The CDR3 spans 11 residues. In DNA, the CDR3 is TGTGCCAGCTTCCGGGGAGGGGAGCTGTTTTTT. This gives the protein CASFRGGELFF.

The chain combines TRBV5-4 with TRBJ1-5; perhaps TRBD1 as D (6 bases). Germline CDR1 SGHNT, CDR2 YYREEE (reference sequence). The CDR3 sequence is 15 residues long. Between the trimmed V and J ends, which lost 0 bases and 4 bases, there was a span of 11 bases. The chain's CDR3 is CASSLGQEPNQPQHF. In DNA, the CDR3 is TGTGCCAGCAGCTTGGGACAGGAACCTAATCAGCCCCAGCATTTT.

The genes are TRBV4-2 and TRBJ2-3, with TRBD2 identical over 13 bases. Germline trimming cut 6 bases from V and 0 bases from J; bases unmatched to any gene: 3. CDR3 length: 16 amino acids. Germline loops: CDR1 LGHNA, CDR2 YNFKEQ. CDR3 protein: CASSPTSGGSTDTQYF. CDR3 coding DNA: TGTGCCAGCAGTCCGACTAGCGGGGGGAGCACAGATACGCAGTATTTT.

This clone has a single count. The V call is TRBV4-1, the J call TRBJ2-5; D is perhaps TRBD2 (5 bases). The CDR3 has 12 residues. Trimming pared 4 bases from V and 5 bases from J, leaving 8 bases between. CDR1 is MGHRA and CDR2 is YSYEKL in the germline V gene. CDR3 residues: CASSLPGETQYF. CDR3 in DNA: TGCGCCAGCAGCCTGCCGGGGGAGACCCAGTACTTC.

V gene TRBV5-5 combines with J gene TRBJ2-1; D is uncertain. V was cut by 4 bases and J by 0 bases, with 20 bases left in between. The germline gives CDR1 SGHKS, CDR2 YYEKEE (reference sequence). The CDR3 has 18 residues. In DNA, the CDR3 is TGTGCCAGCAGCCCTGGTGCGAGGCAAAGTAGCTCCTACAATGAGCAGTTCTTC. This encodes CASSPGARQSSSYNEQFF.

The J gene is TRBJ1-5, the V gene TRBV9; D is unclear. This CDR3 is built from 13 residues. The germline V and J ends were trimmed by 2 bases and 4 bases, with 7 bases remaining between them. Germline CDR1 and CDR2: SGDLS and YYNGEE. CDR3 residues: CASSVSGNQPQHF. DNA of the CDR3: TGTGCCAGCAGCGTTTCCGGGAATCAGCCCCAGCATTTT.

The V and J genes are TRBV29-1 and TRBJ2-1, with 7 bases lining up with TRBD1. J gave up 0 bases and V 5 bases, and 7 bases lay outside the gene matches. The CDR3 runs 15 residues. Germline CDR1 is SQVTM and CDR2 is ANQGSEA. CDR3: CSVPQGSSSYNEQFF. Here the CDR3 DNA reads TGCAGCGTTCCACAGGGGTCGAGCTCCTACAATGAGCAGTTCTTC.

The CDR3 DNA sequence: TGTGCCAGCAGCCAACACCTGGGACAGCTGAACACTGAAGCTTTCTTT. Protein product: CASSQHLGQLNTEAFF. V gene TRBV3-1 (or the pseudogene TRBV3-2) combines with J gene TRBJ1-1; the match to TRBD1 covers 7 bases. The CDR3 is 16 residues long. After removal of 2 bases from V and 0 bases from J, the junction contained 6 bases not matched to a gene. Per germline, CDR1 LGHDT and CDR2 YNNKEL (reference sequence).

With respect to this clone: The sample contains more than one DNA sequence encoding this CDR3. The chain recombines TRBV6-5 with TRBJ1-6, with D unclear. There are 15 residues in the CDR3. The ends were cut back, 0 bases at V and 0 bases at J, with 3 bases in the middle. Germline V gene data show CDR1 as MNHEY and CDR2 as SVGAGI. CDR3 sequence reads: CASSYSSSYNSPLHF. CDR3 bases: TGTGCCAGCAGTTACTCCAGCTCCTATAATTCACCCCTCCACTTT.

The chain carries TRBV2 and TRBJ2-1, with D perhaps TRBD2 (5 bases). V shed 1 base and J shed 0 bases, with 13 bases lying between them. The CDR3 is 17 amino acids. Germline V lookup: CDR1 SNHLY, CDR2 FYNNEI. CDR3 nucleotides: TGTGCCAGCAGTGAAGGGCGGGCGTCAAGCTCCTACAATGAGCAGTTCTTC. Its protein product is CASSEGRASSSYNEQFF.

This clone was counted once. The J gene is TRBJ2-3, the V gene TRBV9; D is unclear. Germline V gene lookup returns CDR1 SGDLS and CDR2 YYNGEE. V shed 4 bases and J shed 5 bases, with 8 bases lying between them. The CDR3 covers 12 residues. For the CDR3, the DNA is TGTGCCAGCAGCCCCCGACTAGATACGCAGTATTTT. As protein: CASSPRLDTQYF. The full variable domain, with the rest looked up from reference TRBV9 and TRBJ2-3, is DSGVTQTPKHLITATGQRVTLRCSPRSGDLSVYWYQQSLDQGLQFLIQYYNGEERAKGNILERFSAQQFPDLHSELNLSSLELGDSALYFCASSPRLDTQYFGPGTRLTVL.

The rearrangement links TRBV9 to TRBJ1-6; 7 bases align to TRBD1. Germline assignment: CDR1 SGDLS and CDR2 YYNGEE. J was trimmed by 6 bases and V by 4 bases; bases with no gene match: 10. The length of the CDR3 is 16 residues. The CDR3: CASSTRKQGSNSPLHF. CDR3 in DNA: TGTGCCAGCAGCACAAGGAAACAGGGGAGTAATTCACCCCTCCACTTT. Based on the CDR3 plus reference TRBV9 and TRBJ1-6, the full variable domain is DSGVTQTPKHLITATGQRVTLRCSPRSGDLSVYWYQQSLDQGLQFLIQYYNGEERAKGNILERFSAQQFPDLHSELNLSSLELGDSALYFCASSTRKQGSNSPLHFGNGTRLTVT.

DNA for the CDR3: TGCGCCAGCAGCCAAAGCGGCAGGGGTGGCAATCAGCCCCAGCATTTT. Its translation: CASSQSGRGGNQPQHF. The V and J genes are TRBV4-1 and TRBJ1-5, with D tentatively TRBD1 (6 bases). The CDR3 covers 16 residues. Looked up from germline, CDR1 is MGHRA and CDR2 is YSYEKL. With 2 bases removed from V and 2 bases from J, the gap between germline ends came to 13 bases.

The rearrangement joins TRBV5-1 to TRBJ1-1; 8 nucleotides match TRBD1. This CDR3 is 16 amino acids long. Germline assignment: CDR1 SGHRS and CDR2 YFSETQ. V was clipped by 0 bases and J by 3 bases; unmatched bases: 7. CDR3 sequence (DNA): TGCGCCAGCAGCTTGGCAGGGGGCATTAGGTACACTGAAGCTTTCTTT. Amino acids: CASSLAGGIRYTEAFF.